This T cell receptor (beta chain) was retrieved from a study of OX40 agonist ivuxolimab in advanced cancers. Findings and caveats of the study: Expanded clones tended on average to be more numerous among CD8+ T cells than CD4+.

On this clone: Its antigen is not identified.

Profiling relied on immunoSEQ multiplex PCR, and the TCRdb table lists in-frame clones only, not all of them. The sample consists of about 61,000 clones, 89% of them appearing once. Germline loops: CDR1 MDHEN, CDR2 SYDVKM. This CDR3 is 14 amino acids long. The junction had 7 bases not matched to a gene; V was cut back by 5 bases and J by 5 bases. The V gene is TRBV28, the J gene TRBJ1-1; 8 bases match TRBD1. This receptor was identified in an adult with an advanced solid tumor such as melanoma, head and neck, liver or kidney cancer. This sample comprised CD4+ or CD8+ T cells sorted from blood, obtained in a trial of the OX40 agonist ivuxolimab. CDR3 protein: CASSIGQGGTEAFF. CDR3 coding DNA: TGTGCCAGCAGTATCGGACAGGGAGGGACTGAAGCTTTCTTT.